What follows are 16 T cell receptor beta chains derived from one specimen sequenced in a study of immune evolution from preneoplasia to lung adenocarcinoma. Sequencing used immunoSEQ multiplex PCR; TCRdb keeps in-frame clones, though not all of them. The repertoire includes about 6,400 clones, 70% to 85% of them detected once, and roughly 6% sits in the top ten. The sequencing input was FFPE minimally invasive lung adenocarcinoma tissue. These receptors all come from a person aged 45-69 years with lung adenocarcinoma.

The rearrangement links TRBV2 to TRBJ1-1; 8 bases line up with TRBD1. CDR1 is SNHLY and CDR2 is FYNNEI in the germline V gene. The CDR3 has 14 residues. After removal of 8 bases from V and 2 bases from J, the junction contained 7 bases not matched to a gene. Here the CDR3 reads CASGTGTGNTEAFF. The CDR3 DNA reads TGTGCCAGCGGAACCGGGACAGGAAACACTGAAGCTTTCTTT.

The chain employs TRBV5-5 and TRBJ1-2; D is perhaps TRBD1 (5 bases). The V end lost 4 bases, the J end lost 4 bases, and 14 bases lay between the germline ends. Germline V CDR1 and CDR2: SGHKS, YYEKEE (reference sequence). The CDR3 is 14 amino acids. CDR3 loop: CASSTAQTVYGYTF. The CDR3 region has the DNA TGTGCCAGCAGCACCGCCCAGACAGTCTATGGCTACACCTTC.

This clone was observed once. The genes are TRBV5-1 and TRBJ1-2; D is ambiguous. Between the trimmed V and J ends, which lost 4 bases and 3 bases, there was a span of 16 bases. Germline-derived CDR1 and CDR2 are SGHRS and YFSETQ. The CDR3 length is 15 residues. The CDR3 region is CASSLEPGADYGYTF. The DNA of the CDR3 is TGCGCCAGCAGCCTGGAGCCAGGAGCTGACTATGGCTACACCTTC.

This chain connects TRBV5-4 to TRBJ2-5, with 11 positions matching TRBD2. Germline V CDR1 and CDR2: SGHNT, YYREEE (reference sequence). This CDR3 has 17 amino acids. The V gene end was trimmed by 6 bases and the J gene end by 3 bases; junction bases not matched to a gene: 13. Here the CDR3 reads CASNRGGKGLAEETQYF. The CDR3 region has the DNA TGTGCCAGCAATCGTGGGGGTAAGGGACTAGCGGAAGAGACCCAGTACTTC.

The V gene is TRBV18, the J gene TRBJ2-1; no reliable D call. The V gene's germline CDR1 is KGHSH and CDR2 LQKENI. CDR3 length: 12 amino acids. Between the trimmed V and J ends, which lost 3 bases and 0 bases, there was a span of 0 bases. The CDR3 spells CASSPSYNEQFF. The CDR3 DNA sequence: TGTGCCAGCTCACCCTCCTACAATGAGCAGTTCTTC. Full variable domain (outside the CDR3, taken from reference TRBV18 and TRBJ2-1): NAGVMQNPRHLVRRRGQEARLRCSPMKGHSHVYWYRQLPEEGLKFMVYLQKENIIDESGMPKERFSAEFPKEGPSILRIQQVVRGDSAAYFCASSPSYNEQFFGPGTRLTVL.

The V and J genes are TRBV7-8 and TRBJ1-3, with a weak D call TRBD1 (5 bases). In germline, CDR1 is SGHVS, CDR2 FQNEAQ. The V end was cut by 3 bases, the J end by 4 bases, with 13 bases between. CDR3 size: 15 residues. The CDR3 spells CASSLGQGAGNTIYF. The CDR3 DNA follows: TGTGCCAGCAGCTTGGGTCAGGGAGCCGGAAACACCATATATTTT. The full variable domain, its missing parts supplied by reference TRBV7-8 and TRBJ1-3, is GAGVSQSPRYKVAKRGQDVALRCDPISGHVSLFWYQQALGQGPEFLTYFQNEAQLDKSGLPSDRFFAERPEGSVSTLKIQRTQQEDSAVYLCASSLGQGAGNTIYFGEGSWLTVV.

This chain uses TRBV21-1 with TRBJ2-7. TRBV21-1 is tagged as a pseudogene. The CDR3 spans 14 residues. CDR3 in amino acids: CASSKVGQSYEQYF. CDR3 coding DNA: TGTGCCAGCAGCAAAGTCGGCCAGTCCTACGAGCAGTACTTC.

The chain is built from TRBV7-2 and TRBJ1-2, with D possibly TRBD1 on 5 matching bases. V lost 4 bases and J lost 9, with 15 bases in between. The V gene's germline CDR1 is SGHTA and CDR2 FQGNSA. The CDR3 covers 13 residues. CDR3 DNA sequence: TGTGCCAGCAGCTATACGGCAGGGAAGAGCTACACCTTC. It encodes CASSYTAGKSYTF.

The chain joins TRBV7-3 to TRBJ2-5; 10 bases line up with TRBD2. This CDR3 contains 14 residues. Looked up from germline, CDR1 is SGHTA and CDR2 is FQGTGA. Trimming removed 5 bases from V and 11 bases from J; junction bases left unmatched: 11. The CDR3 DNA is TGTGCCAGCAGCCCCGGGACTAGCGCTCAGGAGCAGTACTTC. This gives the protein CASSPGTSAQEQYF.

The V and J genes are TRBV30 and TRBJ1-3; D is unclear. The CDR3 sequence is 14 residues long. V was trimmed by 2 bases and J by 3 bases, leaving 11 bases between them. Germline assignment: CDR1 GTSNPN and CDR2 SVGIG (reference sequence). In DNA, the CDR3 is TGTGCCTGGAGTCGGCGGCTGGATGGAAACACCATATATTTT. This sequence encodes CAWSRRLDGNTIYF.

J is TRBJ2-2 and V is TRBV6-6; D is ambiguous. The CDR3 runs to 13 residues. Trimming cost V 6 bases and J 5 bases, with 10 bases left between them. Germline V CDR1 and CDR2: MNHNY, SVGAGI (reference sequence). CDR3 coding DNA: TGTGCCAGCAGCCCCGCCGAGACCGGGGAGCTGTTTTTT. Translating gives CASSPAETGELFF.

The chain combines TRBV6-5 with TRBJ1-1, with a tentative D call TRBD1 (6 bases). V was trimmed by 1 base and J by 7 bases, leaving 13 bases between them. Germline loops: CDR1 MNHEY, CDR2 SVGAGI. There are 14 residues in the CDR3. CDR3 in DNA: TGTGCCAGCAGTTACTGGCAGGGGTCGGGTGAAGCTTTCTTT. It specifies CASSYWQGSGEAFF.

V gene TRBV30 combines with J gene TRBJ2-3, with 8 bases identical to TRBD1. Germline lookup yields CDR1 GTSNPN and CDR2 SVGIG (reference sequence). The CDR3 is made up of 15 amino acids. Losses at the gene ends were 3 bases for V and 1 base for J; bases not matched to a gene: 6. The CDR3: CAWSKGQGGTDTQYF. DNA of the CDR3: TGTGCCTGGAGCAAAGGACAGGGTGGCACAGATACGCAGTATTTT.

This clone has more than one count but fewer than ten. The chain joins TRBV5-8 to TRBJ2-5, with TRBD1 matching 9 bases. Germline-derived CDR1 and CDR2 are SGHTS and YDEGEE. The CDR3 extends over 15 amino acids. Trimming removed 4 bases from V and 4 bases from J; junction bases left unmatched: 8. The CDR3 DNA is TGTGCCAGCAGCGAATGGACAGGGGAGGGAGAGACCCAGTACTTC. Translating it yields CASSEWTGEGETQYF.

A word on this clone: This sample includes further DNA sequences coding for the same CDR3. The V gene is TRBV27, the J gene TRBJ1-1; D uncertain. Germline V CDR1 and CDR2: MNHEY, SMNVEV (reference sequence). The V and J ends lost 5 bases and 0 bases respectively, with 7 bases between them. The CDR3 covers 13 residues. CDR3 sequence: CASSTALNTEAFF. CDR3 bases: TGTGCCAGCAGTACAGCGTTGAACACTGAAGCTTTCTTT.

This clone was seen more than once but under ten times. The J gene is TRBJ1-5, the V gene TRBV10-2; tentative D call: TRBD1 (5 bases). CDR1 is WSHSY, CDR2 SAAADI, per germline. This CDR3 comprises 15 residues. V shed 0 bases and J shed 15 bases, with 21 bases lying between them. The CDR3 nucleotides are TGCGCCAGCAGTGAGTCGTCCCCTCCGGGGGAAGAAGGGCATTTT. Amino acid sequence: CASSESSPPGEEGHF.